Listed below are T cell receptor beta chains from one sample, sequenced in a study of blood T cell repertoires in COVID-19. Libraries were prepared by immunoSEQ multiplex PCR; TCRdb keeps only in-frame clonotypes and omits some of them. Of about 110,000 clones in the sample, 88% are singletons; the top ten hold roughly 2.3%. The specimen sequenced was peripheral blood. These receptors all stem from a human donor in a cohort sampled during active COVID-19. The CDR3 runs from the conserved cysteine through the conserved F or W. The D gene is left open where the match is weak. A clone size is listed for some rows: how often the clone was seen (once, few, many), or a class if it is expanded.

J gene | V gene | D gene | clone size | CDR3 DNA | CDR3 protein
TRBJ2-6 | TRBV25-1 | NA | NA | TGTGCCAGCAGTCAAGGACAATCTGGGGCCAACGTCCTGACTTTC | CASSQGQSGANVLTF
TRBJ2-1 | TRBV14 | TRBD1 | NA | TGTGCCAGCAGCCAGACAAGGACAGGGGCGTACAATGAGCAGTTCTTC | CASSQTRTGAYNEQFF
TRBJ2-7 | TRBV28 | NA | NA | TGTGCCAGCACTCTTTCGGACCTAGGGGGCTACGAGCAGTACTTC | CASTLSDLGGYEQYF
TRBJ2-7 | TRBV11-2 | TRBD1 | few | TGTGCCAGCAGCTTCGGGACAGGGGCCTACGAGCAGTACTTC | CASSFGTGAYEQYF
TRBJ2-3 | TRBV6-4 | TRBD2 | NA | TGTGCCAGCAGTGAGGTCCTAGCGGGGGGGCCAGATACGCAGTATTTT | CASSEVLAGGPDTQYF
TRBJ2-5 | TRBV7-8 | NA | NA | TGTGCCAGCAGCTTAGGACTAGAATCCTACCAAGAGACCCAGTACTTC | CASSLGLESYQETQYF
TRBJ2-1 | TRBV5-1 | TRBD1 | NA | TGCGCCAGCAGCTCGGACAGGGGGACCAGGGATGAGCAGTTCTTC | CASSSDRGTRDEQFF
TRBJ2-2 | TRBV29-1 | TRBD1 | NA | TGCAGCGTTGTGGGACAGGGGGCCAACACCGGGGAGCTGTTTTTT | CSVVGQGANTGELFF
TRBJ2-5 | TRBV10-1 | NA | NA | TGCGCCAGCAGTGAGTCGGTAGCCCAAGAGACCCAGTACTTC | CASSESVAQETQYF
TRBJ1-2 | TRBV6-2/TRBV6-3 | NA | NA | TGTGCCAGCAGTTACTCGATTGAATCCGGGTTCAGCTATGGCTACACCTTC | CASSYSIESGFSYGYTF
TRBJ2-2 | TRBV18 | NA | NA | TGTGCCAGCCAGGGCCAATGGACGAACACCGGGGAGCTGTTTTTT | CASQGQWTNTGELFF
TRBJ1-2 | TRBV5-1 | NA | NA | TGCGCCAGCAGCTTGTTTCAGGGGTCAGCCAAAACCTATGGCTACACCTTC | CASSLFQGSAKTYGYTF
TRBJ1-3 | TRBV12-5 | NA | NA | TGTGCTAGTGGTTTGGTAGCCACTCAACGAAACACCATATATTTT | CASGLVATQRNTIYF
TRBJ2-7 | TRBV6-2/TRBV6-3 | NA | NA | TGTGCCAGCAGTCTGGTTGGCGGGGTAGCCGAGCAGTACTTC | CASSLVGGVAEQYF
TRBJ1-4 | TRBV7-9 | NA | NA | TGTGCCAGCAGCTTAGGGCAGGGTGGTGAAAAACTGTTTTTT | CASSLGQGGEKLFF
TRBJ1-2 | TRBV2 | NA | NA | TGTGCCAGCAGTGAGGGCCCTAACTATGGCTACACCTTC | CASSEGPNYGYTF
TRBJ1-3 | TRBV9 | NA | NA | TGTGCCAGCAGCGCAACGACAGTGTTAGGAAACACCATATATTTT | CASSATTVLGNTIYF
TRBJ2-7 | TRBV23-1 | NA | NA | TGCGCCAGCGGAACAGGGACCGAGCAGTACTTC | CASGTGTEQYF
TRBJ2-1 | TRBV29-1 | NA | NA | TGCAGCGGATCCGGGGGTCCGAGCTCCTACAATGAGCAGTTCTTC | CSGSGGPSSYNEQFF
TRBJ1-1 | TRBV1 | NA | NA | TGCACCAGCAGCCCTAGGGGGCCTCGAGCTTTCTTT | CTSSPRGPRAFF
TRBJ2-2 | TRBV7-3 | NA | NA | TGTGCCAGCAGCTTACCGGGCGGGGAGCTGTTTTTT | CASSLPGGELFF
TRBJ1-5 | TRBV19 | NA | NA | TGTGCCAGTAGTATAGTGTCGGGGCAGCCCCAGCATTTT | CASSIVSGQPQHF
TRBJ2-2 | TRBV7-9 | TRBD2 | NA | TGTGCCAGCAGCTTAGTACTAGCGGGAGGGCACACCGGGGAGCTGTTTTTT | CASSLVLAGGHTGELFF
TRBJ2-6 | TRBV5-1 | TRBD1 | NA | TGCGCCAGCAGCCGCCTCGGACAGGGGCCCTCTGGGGCCAACGTCCTGACTTTC | CASSRLGQGPSGANVLTF
TRBJ2-7 | TRBV27 | NA | NA | TGTGCCGCCTCAAGAGGGGGGGACTACGAGCAGTACTTC | CAASRGGDYEQYF
TRBJ2-3 | TRBV4-2 | NA | NA | TGTGCCAGCAGCCAAGACGGCAGGGAGGTCGCTACGCAGTATTTT | CASSQDGREVATQYF
TRBJ2-3 | TRBV9 | NA | NA | TGTGCCAGCAGCATTTCCAGTAGCACAGATACGCAGTATTTT | CASSISSSTDTQYF
TRBJ2-4 | TRBV7-9 | NA | NA | TGTGCCAGCGGACGGGATTCCTCACGCATTCAGTACTTC | CASGRDSSRIQYF
TRBJ1-2 | TRBV18 | NA | once | TGTGCCAGCTCACCGGAGGGGAGTCGCTGGGGCTACACCTTC | CASSPEGSRWGYTF
TRBJ1-4 | TRBV18 | NA | NA | TGTGCCAGCTCACCTAGGGCGGCAGGGGCAACTAATGAAAAACTGTTTTTT | CASSPRAAGATNEKLFF
TRBJ2-1 | TRBV19 | TRBD2 | NA | TGTGCCAGTAGTATTAGATTTATGGCGGGGGTGATCAATGAGCAGTTCTTC | CASSIRFMAGVINEQFF
TRBJ1-2 | TRBV5-1 | TRBD1 | once | TGCGCCAGCAGCTTCCTAACAGGGGACTATGGCTACACCTTC | CASSFLTGDYGYTF
TRBJ2-1 | TRBV12-5 | TRBD2 | NA | TGTGCTACTCAACCCCCCGGACTAGCGGGAGTAGGCAATGAGCAGTTCTTC | CATQPPGLAGVGNEQFF
TRBJ1-6 | TRBV9 | TRBD1 | NA | TGTGCCAGCAGCCCCCAGGGGGCCGATAATTCACCCCTCCACTTT | CASSPQGADNSPLHF
TRBJ1-3 | TRBV14 | NA | NA | TGTGCCAGCAGCCAAGCTGGGCTGAGTGAATACACCATATATTTT | CASSQAGLSEYTIYF
TRBJ2-1 | TRBV5-6 | NA | NA | TGTGCCAGCAGCTTGGCGGGCTCGGGAAATGAGCAGTTCTTC | CASSLAGSGNEQFF
TRBJ2-1 | TRBV4-1 | NA | NA | TGCGCCAGCAGCCAAGGCTGGGCGACCAATGAGCAGTTCTTC | CASSQGWATNEQFF
TRBJ2-7 | TRBV28 | NA | NA | TGTGCCAGCAGCAGAAAGGGGCGCCCCCCCTACGAGCAGTACTTC | CASSRKGRPPYEQYF
TRBJ1-2 | TRBV5-5 | NA | NA | TGTGCCAGCAGCCTCAGGGAGGGCGGCTACACCTTC | CASSLREGGYTF
TRBJ1-6 | TRBV19 | NA | NA | TGTGCCAGTAGTATCGAGGGCAGAGGAACCGAGACTCACTCCTATAATTCACCCCTCCACTTT | CASSIEGRGTETHSYNSPLHF
TRBJ2-7 | TRBV27 | NA | NA | TGTGCCAGCGGATACTCATGGGCGTACGAGCAGTACTTC | CASGYSWAYEQYF
TRBJ1-1 | TRBV5-4 | TRBD1 | NA | TGTGCCAGCAGCTTGGAGCAGGGGGACACTGAAGCTTTCTTT | CASSLEQGDTEAFF
TRBJ2-3 | TRBV27 | TRBD2 | NA | TGTGCCAGCGGGGGGGGACGCACAGATACGCAGTATTTT | CASGGGRTDTQYF
TRBJ1-2 | TRBV19 | NA | NA | TGTGCCAGTAGTATCTCGGTCTCCCTGCGGGGCGGCTACACCTTC | CASSISVSLRGGYTF